The entry below describes one TCR beta chain. The sample comes from a study of blood T cell repertoires in COVID-19. Study-level information: PBMCs, B-cell-depleted T cells, or T cells were the source of the cDNA or gDNA that made up the material.

Germline V gene lookup returns CDR1 LGHDT and CDR2 YNNKEL (reference sequence). The CDR3 extends over 12 amino acids. The ends were cut back, 1 base at V and 11 bases at J, with 11 bases in the middle. This table comes from immunoSEQ multiplex PCR, and its TCRdb copy is limited to in-frame clones, with some not included. The sample yields over 150,000 clones, approximately 84% seen once. Sequencing input: peripheral blood. The TCR sequence derives from a man aged 70-80 years with active or convalescent COVID-19. This chain joins TRBV3-1 (or the pseudogene TRBV3-2) and TRBJ1-1; tentative D call: TRBD1 (5 bases). DNA of the CDR3: TGTGCCAGCAGCCAAGGGGAGGGGCCGGCTTTCTTT. This sequence encodes CASSQGEGPAFF.